The 2 T cell receptor beta chains below all came from one sample that was sequenced in a study of Ad26.COV2.S vaccination and SARS-CoV-2 variants. The treatment here: over 15 received Ad26.COV2.S at low or high dose, single or two shots; roughly 5 received placebo; per-sample allocation not given. Samples were taken on day 63 after the first vaccine or placebo injection. Libraries were prepared by immunoSEQ multiplex PCR; TCRdb keeps only in-frame clonotypes and omits some of them. The table lists some 520,000 clones, around nine tenths of them singletons. The sequences come from peripheral blood, collected in a trial of Ad26.COV2.S vaccine versus placebo. These receptors were taken from a person between 18 and 65 years old who received the Ad26.COV2.S COVID-19 vaccine or a placebo.

The chain uses TRBV5-6 and TRBJ2-2; maybe TRBD2 (5 bases). This CDR3 contains 17 residues. Per germline, CDR1 SGHDT and CDR2 YYEEEE. V shed 4 bases and J shed 3 bases, with 19 bases lying between them. The DNA of the CDR3 is TGTGCCAGCAGCCCCCCGGGGTTAGCGAAATACACCGGGGAGCTGTTTTTT. This codes for CASSPPGLAKYTGELFF.

The sample holds many counts of this clone. V gene TRBV19 combines with J gene TRBJ1-6; 8 nucleotides line up with TRBD1. Per the germline V gene, CDR1 is LNHDA and CDR2 is SQIVND (reference sequence). The trim removed 5 bases at V and 6 bases at J, leaving 6 bases unmatched. CDR3 length: 15 amino acids. CDR3 in DNA: TGTGCCAGTAGTGAACTGGACAGGGCTAATTCACCCCTCCACTTT. Its protein is CASSELDRANSPLHF.